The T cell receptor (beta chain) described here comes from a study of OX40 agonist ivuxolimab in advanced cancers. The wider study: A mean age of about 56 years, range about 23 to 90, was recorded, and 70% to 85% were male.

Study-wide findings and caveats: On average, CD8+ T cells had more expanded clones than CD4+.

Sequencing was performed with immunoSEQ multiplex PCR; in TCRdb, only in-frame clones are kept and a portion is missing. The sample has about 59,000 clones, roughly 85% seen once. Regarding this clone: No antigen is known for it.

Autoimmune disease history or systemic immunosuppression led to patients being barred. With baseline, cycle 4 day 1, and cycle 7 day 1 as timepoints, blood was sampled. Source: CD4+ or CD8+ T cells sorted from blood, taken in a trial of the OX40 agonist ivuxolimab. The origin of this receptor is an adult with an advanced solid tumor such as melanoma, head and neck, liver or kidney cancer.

As DNA, the CDR3 is TGTGCCAGCAGTTCCCGCGGGACGGCTAACTATGGCTACACCTTC. Encoded protein: CASSSRGTANYGYTF. The chain uses TRBV6-6 and TRBJ1-2; D may be TRBD1 (5 bases). Germline assignment: CDR1 MNHNY and CDR2 SVGAGI (reference sequence). CDR3 length: 15 residues. Trimming took off 4 bases at V and 0 bases at J, with 12 bases between the two ends.